Shown below are 5 T cell receptor beta chains from a single sample sequenced in a study of blood T cell repertoires in COVID-19. The assay was immunoSEQ multiplex PCR, and TCRdb's table has in-frame clones only and misses some. The sample has over 120,000 clones, around 75% seen once. Material for sequencing was peripheral blood. All receptors come from a woman between 65 and 79 years old with COVID-19, enrolled during active disease.

The CDR3 reads CASSLGQGYGYTF. The CDR3 DNA is TGTGCCAGCAGTTTGGGACAGGGCTATGGCTACACCTTC. The V gene is TRBV12-3 or TRBV12-4, the J gene TRBJ1-2; 9 positions match TRBD1. The CDR3 totals 13 residues. J gave up 4 bases and V 3 bases, and 0 bases lay outside the gene matches.

This sequence joins TRBV7-2 and TRBJ1-6, with D hard to call. Germline assignment: CDR1 SGHTA and CDR2 FQGNSA. V gave up 4 bases and J gave up 0 bases, with 4 bases separating them. CDR3 length: 14 residues. DNA of the CDR3: TGTGCCAGCAGCTCGTACTCCTATAATTCACCCCTCCACTTT. It specifies CASSSYSYNSPLHF.

V is TRBV6-2 or TRBV6-3 and J is TRBJ2-5, with D possibly matching TRBD1 (6 bases). Germline V CDR1 and CDR2: MNHEY, SVGEGT. There are 11 residues in the CDR3. The V end lost 5 bases, the J end lost 6 bases, and 7 bases lay between the germline ends. The CDR3 DNA reads TGTGCCAGCAGTCAGGGGAAGACCCAGTACTTC. Residues: CASSQGKTQYF.

This chain links TRBV27 with TRBJ1-5; 8 nucleotides agree with TRBD1. The CDR3 sequence is 15 residues long. The germline V gene encodes CDR1 MNHEY and CDR2 SMNVEV (reference sequence). The trim removed 2 bases at V and 6 bases at J, leaving 6 bases unmatched. The chain's CDR3 is CASSLQGATGQPQHF. In nucleotides, the CDR3 is TGTGCCAGCAGTTTACAGGGGGCAACGGGTCAGCCCCAGCATTTT.

The rearrangement joins TRBV19 to TRBJ2-6; D gene uncertain. The V gene lost 7 bases and the J gene lost 0 bases, with 10 bases spanning the gap. Germline CDR1 is LNHDA and CDR2 is SQIVND (reference sequence). The CDR3 contains 15 residues. This CDR3 reads CASTPGLSGANVLTF. In nucleotides, the CDR3 is TGTGCCAGTACCCCTGGCCTCTCTGGGGCCAACGTCCTGACTTTC.